This paragraph covers one TCR beta chain sequence. People who had autoimmune disease history or systemic immunosuppression were excluded. Blood samples were obtained at baseline, cycle 4 day 1, and cycle 7 day 1. This sample was taken from a study of OX40 agonist ivuxolimab in advanced cancers. Overall study: Ivuxolimab is an agonistic anti-OX40 (CD134) antibody, and patients were treated with it. The dose-escalation cohort had hepatocellular carcinoma, melanoma, renal cell or head and neck cancer.

The V gene lost 3 bases and the J gene lost 6 bases, with 6 bases spanning the gap. Per the germline V gene, CDR1 is SEHNR and CDR2 is FQNEAQ (reference sequence). This CDR3 contains 12 residues. TCRdb's table, derived via immunoSEQ multiplex PCR, lists solely in-frame clones and lacks some. The table shows some 100,000 clones, with approximately 84% occurring only once. The sequencing here drew on CD4+ or CD8+ T cells sorted from blood, taken in a trial of the OX40 agonist ivuxolimab. The chain is built from TRBV7-9 and TRBJ1-5; D is unclear. This clonotype was obtained from an adult with an advanced solid tumor such as melanoma, head and neck, liver or kidney cancer. The DNA of the CDR3 is TGTGCCAGCAGCTTCGCCCGTCAGCCCCAGCATTTT. Translated, it gives CASSFARQPQHF. The full variable domain, with the rest looked up from reference TRBV7-9 and TRBJ1-5, is DTGVSQNPRHKITKRGQNVTFRCDPISEHNRLYWYRQTLGQGPEFLTYFQNEAQLEKSRLLSDRFSAERPKGSFSTLEIQRTEQGDSAMYLCASSFARQPQHFGDGTRLSIL.